This T cell receptor beta chain stems from a study of response to subunit inactivated influenza vaccine. Study-level results: Authors suggested that a seasonal influenza vaccination recruits few new T cells each time.

This clonotype was seen many times. What it recognizes is unknown. TCRdb re-derived calls from the RT-PCR reads in MiXCR, one entry per CDR3 protein. The table lists 500,000 to 550,000 distinct CDR3 sequences, under 8.5% of them singletons. V lost 0 bases, J lost 8 bases, and 6 bases stayed unmatched. From germline, CDR1 is SGHRS and CDR2 YFSETQ. The CDR3 covers 16 residues. This receptor was identified in a man in his fifties or sixties who received an inactivated influenza vaccine. The V call is TRBV5-1, the J call TRBJ2-1; TRBD2 aligns across 12 bases. Here the sequenced sample was PBMCs from blood, taken less than 30 months after vaccination. CDR3 nucleotide sequence: TGCGCCAGCAGCTTGGGGACTAGCGGGACGACGGATGAGCAGTTCTTC. Encoded protein: CASSLGTSGTTDEQFF.